Given below is one T cell receptor beta chain in context. Germline V CDR1 and CDR2: SGHVS, FQNEAQ. The CDR3 has 16 residues. Germline trimming cut 2 bases from V and 4 bases from J; bases unmatched to any gene: 8. The data stem from a study of T cells in tumors after PD-1 blockade. At the level of the study: During anti-PD-1 treatment, some patients continued daily vismodegib 150 mg.

Assay: immunoSEQ multiplex PCR; the TCRdb copy retains only in-frame clones and omits some. The sample yields about 47,000 clones, 65% to 80% seen once. The input for sequencing was PBMCs, taken before anti-PD-1 therapy. This chain links TRBV7-8 with TRBJ2-3, with 8 bases aligning to TRBD1. The receptor comes from a human donor with advanced basal cell or squamous cell carcinoma (not recorded which). The CDR3 bases are TGTGCCAGCAGCTTACTAGACAGGGGAGTGGCAGATACGCAGTATTTT. It specifies CASSLLDRGVADTQYF.